Only a few counts were recorded for the clone carrying this TCR beta chain. Its target is not known. TCRdb reprocessed the RACE reads via MiXCR and lists one record per CDR3 protein. The table has approximately 57,000 distinct CDR3 sequences, 9.3% seen once. The data belong to a study of human T cells and chemical hapten exposure. Study in general: The variation in per-sample TCR yields arose mainly from small differences in pooled library volumes.

Germline-derived CDR1 and CDR2 are SNHLY and FYNNEI. Between the trimmed V and J ends, which lost 7 bases and 0 bases, there was a span of 9 bases. CDR3 length: 14 amino acids. Findings and caveats of the study: The formation of large CDR3 similarity clusters by expanded TCRs significantly exceeded that of controls.

Time point specified: patch test 1, 2 weeks after DPC sensitization. Treatment reported: therapeutic diphenylcyclopropenone sensitization with weekly scalp DPC. The chain uses TRBV2 and TRBJ1-4; no clear D. This TCR was recovered from a woman in her thirties or forties with alopecia areata. Some clones in this sample may be carry-over from other donors' samples. Sequenced here: whole blood, sampled in connection with sensitization to the hapten diphenylcyclopropenone (DPC). The CDR3: CASTQQPTNEKLFF. The DNA for the CDR3 is TGTGCCAGCACGCAGCAGCCAACTAATGAAAAACTGTTTTTT.